This T cell receptor (gamma chain) was sequenced for a study of gamma-delta chains in newborns, infants, children. On the study more broadly: Innate gammadelta T cells reportedly expand polyclonally right after birth, driven by microbial exposure, per the title.

As for this clone: This may arise from a read error, as a much more abundant clone is one base away.

Germline loops: CDR1 GITISATS, CDR2 ISYDGTV (reference sequence). Trimming removed 0 bases from V and 6 bases from J; junction bases left unmatched: 5. CDR3 length: 17 amino acids. TCRdb re-called the reads through CATT. The sample consists of about 580 gamma-chain clones, just over 40% of them appearing once. This TCR derives from a child who was a newborn, infant or young child, either healthy, febrile or measles-vaccinated (not recorded which). Sequenced: blood. The chain links TRGV9 to TRGJP. Because TCRdb records no J gene, it was assigned here through a match of the DNA to germline. CDR3 bases: TGTGCCTTGTGGGAGGTGCAGGGAGAGTTGGGCAAAAAAATCAAGGTATTT. Translation: CALWEVQGELGKKIKVF.